These T cell receptor beta chains were read from a single sample in a study of human T cells and chemical hapten exposure. TCRdb used MiXCR to reprocess the RACE reads, holding one entry per CDR3 protein. The table records around 350,000 distinct CDR3 sequences, 5% to 6.5% of them present only once. The source was whole blood, collected in connection with sensitization to the hapten diphenylcyclopropenone (DPC). These receptors were collected from a woman aged 18-29 years with alopecia areata. Some clones in this sample may be carry-over from other donors' samples. CDR3s include the opening cysteine and the closing phenylalanine or tryptophan. The D gene is left open where the match is weak. The size entry is marked missing in some rows and otherwise reads once, few, many or a size class.

d_call: TRBD1; clone_size: many; v_call: TRBV5-1; j_call: TRBJ2-2; cdr3_aa: CASSWTGLTGELFF; cdr3_nt: TGCGCCAGCAGCTGGACAGGGTTAACCGGGGAGCTGTTTTTT
d_call: -; clone_size: -; v_call: TRBV7-2; j_call: TRBJ1-4; cdr3_aa: CASSLSAVNEKLFF; cdr3_nt: TGTGCCAGCAGCTTATCGGCAGTCAATGAAAAACTGTTTTTT
d_call: -; clone_size: few; v_call: TRBV19; j_call: TRBJ2-4; cdr3_aa: CASSIDTVAKNIQYF; cdr3_nt: TGTGCCAGTAGTATAGATACAGTAGCCAAAAACATTCAGTACTTC
d_call: -; clone_size: many; v_call: TRBV7-9; j_call: TRBJ2-7; cdr3_aa: CASSFDAEQYF; cdr3_nt: TGTGCCAGCAGTTTCGACGCAGAGCAGTACTTC
d_call: -; clone_size: -; v_call: TRBV21-1; j_call: TRBJ1-5; cdr3_aa: CASSKISAAGANQPQHF; cdr3_nt: TGTGCCAGCAGCAAAATATCGGCAGCTGGGGCCAATCAGCCCCAGCATTTT
d_call: TRBD2; clone_size: few; v_call: TRBV7-3; j_call: TRBJ2-5; cdr3_aa: CASSYVGGIQETQYF; cdr3_nt: TGTGCCAGCAGCTATGTGGGGGGGATACAAGAGACCCAGTACTTC
d_call: -; clone_size: many; v_call: TRBV13; j_call: TRBJ1-5; cdr3_aa: CASSTTRDSNQPQHF; cdr3_nt: TGTGCCAGCAGCACGACTCGGGATAGCAATCAGCCCCAGCATTTT
d_call: -; clone_size: many; v_call: TRBV29-1; j_call: TRBJ2-3; cdr3_aa: CSVEWAASTDTQYF; cdr3_nt: TGCAGCGTTGAGTGGGCGGCTAGCACAGATACGCAGTATTTT
d_call: -; clone_size: many; v_call: TRBV29-1; j_call: TRBJ2-3; cdr3_aa: CSVDSGGASDTQYF; cdr3_nt: TGCAGCGTTGATAGTGGGGGGGCCAGCGATACGCAGTATTTT
d_call: TRBD2; clone_size: few; v_call: TRBV9; j_call: TRBJ2-5; cdr3_aa: CASSVSSGGNQETQYF; cdr3_nt: TGTGCCAGCAGCGTATCTAGCGGGGGAAACCAAGAGACCCAGTACTTC
d_call: TRBD1; clone_size: -; v_call: TRBV14; j_call: TRBJ2-1; cdr3_aa: CASSRDRGVDEQFF; cdr3_nt: TGTGCCAGCAGCCGGGACAGGGGGGTCGATGAGCAGTTCTTC
d_call: -; clone_size: many; v_call: TRBV20-1; j_call: TRBJ2-1; cdr3_aa: CSARRRGNFDNEQFF; cdr3_nt: TGCAGTGCTAGACGGCGGGGTAATTTCGACAATGAGCAGTTCTTC
d_call: TRBD1; clone_size: many; v_call: TRBV20-1; j_call: TRBJ2-3; cdr3_aa: CSARDRVSSTDTQYF; cdr3_nt: TGCAGTGCTAGGGACAGGGTATCCAGCACAGATACGCAGTATTTT
d_call: -; clone_size: few; v_call: TRBV24-1; j_call: TRBJ1-2; cdr3_aa: CATSDSKINYGYTF; cdr3_nt: TGTGCCACCAGTGACAGTAAAATCAACTATGGCTACACCTTC
d_call: -; clone_size: many; v_call: TRBV20-1; j_call: TRBJ2-7; cdr3_aa: CSARDQGRVSYEQYF; cdr3_nt: TGCAGTGCTAGAGACCAGGGGAGGGTCTCCTACGAGCAGTACTTC
d_call: -; clone_size: many; v_call: TRBV10-3; j_call: TRBJ2-1; cdr3_aa: CAIKQGGENEQFF; cdr3_nt: TGTGCCATCAAACAGGGCGGGGAAAATGAGCAGTTCTTC
d_call: TRBD1; clone_size: -; v_call: TRBV7-9; j_call: TRBJ1-3; cdr3_aa: CASSSGTGSSGNTIYF; cdr3_nt: TGTGCCAGCAGTTCAGGGACAGGGTCCTCTGGAAACACCATATATTTT
d_call: -; clone_size: -; v_call: TRBV15; j_call: TRBJ2-3; cdr3_aa: CATRGRATDTQYF; cdr3_nt: TGTGCCACCAGGGGTAGGGCAACAGATACGCAGTATTTT
d_call: TRBD1; clone_size: many; v_call: TRBV29-1; j_call: TRBJ1-2; cdr3_aa: CSVEDNGQAGYTF; cdr3_nt: TGCAGCGTTGAAGATAACGGACAGGCTGGCTACACCTTC
d_call: -; clone_size: -; v_call: TRBV5-1; j_call: TRBJ1-2; cdr3_aa: CASSLQTGGNGYTF; cdr3_nt: TGCGCCAGCAGCTTGCAGACAGGAGGTAATGGCTACACCTTC
d_call: TRBD1; clone_size: many; v_call: TRBV4-2; j_call: TRBJ1-5; cdr3_aa: CASSQEGRGVRPQHF; cdr3_nt: TGTGCCAGCAGCCAAGAGGGCAGGGGGGTTCGGCCCCAGCATTTT
d_call: -; clone_size: few; v_call: TRBV6-5; j_call: TRBJ1-6; cdr3_aa: CASRSYNSPLHF; cdr3_nt: TGTGCCAGCAGGAGCTATAATTCACCCCTCCACTTT
d_call: TRBD1; clone_size: many; v_call: TRBV25-1; j_call: TRBJ1-6; cdr3_aa: CASIRTGGNSPLHF; cdr3_nt: TGTGCCAGCATAAGGACAGGGGGTAATTCACCCCTCCACTTT
d_call: TRBD1; clone_size: many; v_call: TRBV7-8; j_call: TRBJ1-2; cdr3_aa: CASSSLGTGGNYGYTF; cdr3_nt: TGTGCCAGCAGCTCCCTTGGGACAGGGGGAAACTATGGCTACACCTTC
d_call: -; clone_size: -; v_call: TRBV28; j_call: TRBJ1-5; cdr3_aa: CASSPFVGNQPQHF; cdr3_nt: TGTGCCAGCAGTCCATTTGTGGGCAATCAGCCCCAGCATTTT
d_call: -; clone_size: -; v_call: TRBV6-5; j_call: TRBJ2-7; cdr3_aa: CASSGQSTYEQYF; cdr3_nt: TGTGCCAGCAGTGGACAGTCGACCTACGAGCAGTACTTC